This T cell receptor (beta chain) stems from a study of response to subunit inactivated influenza vaccine. Study-level points and caveats: T cells newly recruited by each seasonal influenza vaccination are few, the authors suggested.

Turning to this clonotype: The antigen remains unidentified.

V was cut by 4 bases and J by 1 base, with 13 bases left in between. The length of the CDR3 is 15 residues. Germline V gene data show CDR1 as SGHVS and CDR2 as FNYEAQ. TCRdb used MiXCR to reprocess the RT-PCR reads, holding one entry per CDR3 protein. The sample shows around 600,000 distinct CDR3 sequences, 10% to 12% of them seen only once. This sample was shared with a second study, whose subject was T cells expressing NK-cell markers. As reported in that work: 5'RACE template switching built TCR beta cDNA with unique molecular identifiers. Cells sorted as CD3+CD56+NKG2C+, CD3+CD56+NKG2C- and CD3+CD56-NKG2C+ T cells supplied the TCR beta repertoires. Eight donors were sequenced, seven testing HCMV-seropositive and one testing seronegative. The contribution of dominant NKG2C+ clonotypes to CD8+ T cells in about six donors was about 1.0-7.0%.

This sequence joins TRBV7-6 and TRBJ2-5; D is perhaps TRBD2 (6 bases). The sequenced sample was PBMCs from blood, obtained on the day of vaccination. This clonotype was obtained from a middle-aged man who received an inactivated influenza vaccine. This CDR3 is CASSSWRDGQETQYF. CDR3 sequence (DNA): TGTGCCAGCAGCTCTTGGCGGGACGGCCAAGAGACCCAGTACTTC.